These 22 T cell receptor beta chains were all obtained from the same sample, sequenced in a study of spatial heterogeneity in lung cancer. One entry per CDR3 protein, called by TCRdb with MiXCR from the 5' RACE reads. The sample lists 60,000 to 65,000 distinct CDR3 sequences, more than 7% occurring once. Time point of the sample: sample taken at primary tumor resection. Material for sequencing was whole RNA from tumor, nontumor lung or frozen PBMC, left unsorted. Sequenced here: PBMCs, sampled at surgery. The receptor source for this set is a female donor with early-stage non-small cell lung cancer.

The chain uses TRBV3-1 and TRBJ1-4, with D possibly matching TRBD1 (5 bases). The V end lost 6 bases, the J end lost 5 bases, and 13 bases lay between the germline ends. The CDR3 has 14 residues. CDR1 and CDR2 from the germline V gene are LGHDT and YNNKEL (reference sequence). CDR3 sequence reads: CASSPQWGNEKLFF. The CDR3 DNA reads TGTGCCAGCAGTCCCCAGTGGGGCAATGAAAAACTGTTTTTT.

V gene TRBV20-1 combines with J gene TRBJ2-3, with 9 bases identical to TRBD2. Germline CDR1 reads DFQATT; CDR2 reads SNEGSKA (reference sequence). The junction had 6 bases not matched to a gene; V was cut back by 5 bases and J by 3 bases. The CDR3 has 14 residues. CDR3 residues: CSASPTSGTDTQYF. Here the CDR3 DNA reads TGCAGTGCTTCACCGACTAGCGGAACAGATACGCAGTATTTT.

This clonotype occurred a few times. The gene calls are TRBV5-1 and TRBJ1-1, with D possibly matching TRBD1 (5 bases). CDR1 and CDR2 from the germline V gene are SGHRS and YFSETQ. Deletions cut 4 bases from V and 0 bases from J, with 13 bases between. CDR3 length equals 15 residues. CDR3 coding DNA: TGCGCCAGCAGCCCGGGGTCGGGGCTGAACACTGAAGCTTTCTTT. This sequence encodes CASSPGSGLNTEAFF.

V and J are TRBV29-1 and TRBJ2-2; TRBD2 agrees at 8 bases. Per germline, CDR1 SQVTM and CDR2 ANQGSEA. V shed 7 bases and J 7 bases; nucleotides not matched to a gene: 8. CDR3 length: 13 amino acids. The CDR3 DNA follows: TGCAGCGCGGGAGGGGACGAGTACGGGGAGCTGTTTTTT. This codes for CSAGGDEYGELFF.

This chain links TRBV6-1 with TRBJ1-6; TRBD1 aligns across 8 bases. The CDR3 sequence is 15 residues long. With V trimmed by 1 base and J by 7 bases, 3 bases remained unmatched. From germline, CDR1 is MNHNS and CDR2 SASEGT. Here the CDR3 reads CASSEGDRRNSPLHF. DNA for the CDR3: TGTGCCAGCAGTGAAGGGGACAGGAGAAATTCACCCCTCCACTTT.

This clonotype was recorded at least ten times. V and J are TRBV20-1 and TRBJ2-7, with TRBD1 as a possible D gene (6 bases). This CDR3 spans 12 amino acids. The V gene lost 7 bases and the J gene lost 4 bases, with 14 bases spanning the gap. The germline V gene has CDR1 DFQATT and CDR2 SNEGSKA (reference sequence). CDR3 coding DNA: TGCAGTGGTTGGACAGTACGGTACGAGCAGTACTTC. Translated, it gives CSGWTVRYEQYF.

A few counts support this clonotype. The chain recombines TRBV7-6 with TRBJ2-7; perhaps TRBD2 as D (6 bases). In germline, CDR1 is SGHVS, CDR2 FNYEAQ. The length of the CDR3 is 13 residues. The V and J ends lost 1 base and 3 bases respectively, with 7 bases between them. The CDR3 reads CASSLEGGYEQYV. The DNA of the CDR3 is TGTGCCAGCAGCTTAGAGGGAGGCTACGAGCAGTACGTC.

There are many counts of this clonotype. The chain employs TRBV12-5 and TRBJ1-5, with 9 bases that match TRBD1. The CDR3 is 14 residues long. Germline loops: CDR1 LGHNT, CDR2 FRNRAP. V was clipped by 4 bases and J by 4 bases; unmatched bases: 2. For the CDR3, the DNA is TGTGCTAGTGGTTGGGGGACAGGGAATCAGCCCCAGCATTTT. Translation: CASGWGTGNQPQHF.

V is TRBV20-1 and J is TRBJ2-2; possibly TRBD1 for D (6 bases). This CDR3 comprises 14 residues. The V end lost 5 bases, the J end lost 3 bases, and 13 bases lay between the germline ends. Germline V lookup: CDR1 DFQATT, CDR2 SNEGSKA (reference sequence). The CDR3 is CSAPRDTDTGELFF. The DNA of the CDR3 is TGCAGTGCTCCCCGGGACACCGACACCGGGGAGCTGTTTTTT.

The V call is TRBV5-1, the J call TRBJ2-3, with 12 bases matching TRBD2. This CDR3 is 16 amino acids long. CDR1 and CDR2 (germline): SGHRS, YFSETQ. The ends lost 4 bases at V and 6 bases at J; junction bases unmatched: 9. CDR3 bases: TGCGCCAGCAGCCCCGGACTAGCGGGACTGGAGGATACGCAGTATTTT. It is translated as CASSPGLAGLEDTQYF.

This sequence joins TRBV19 and TRBJ2-3; D possibly matches TRBD1 or TRBD2 (6 bases each). The V and J ends lost 7 bases and 7 bases respectively, with 9 bases between them. Germline V gene data show CDR1 as LNHDA and CDR2 as SQIVND (reference sequence). This CDR3 spans 11 amino acids. CDR3: CASKGGNTQYF. CDR3 sequence (DNA): TGTGCCAGTAAGGGGGGAAATACGCAGTATTTT.

This clonotype rates as medium-sized. V gene TRBV28 combines with J gene TRBJ1-1; the D gene is possibly TRBD1 (5 bases). The CDR3 consists of 13 residues. The V end lost 5 bases, the J end lost 10 bases, and 17 bases lay between the germline ends. Germline-derived CDR1 and CDR2 are MDHEN and SYDVKM. In DNA, the CDR3 is TGTGCCAGCAGTCAGGGAGAGCTCCGGGTAGCTTTCTTT. Encoded protein: CASSQGELRVAFF.

This clonotype has more than one count but fewer than ten. The rearrangement links TRBV27 to TRBJ1-6; tentatively, D is TRBD1 (6 bases). This CDR3 comprises 12 residues. Germline V gene data show CDR1 as MNHEY and CDR2 as SMNVEV (reference sequence). Trimming took 1 base from V and 13 from J, leaving 8 bases between them. CDR3 nucleotides: TGTGCCAGCAGTTTATGGGGGGGCCCCCTCCACTTT. It codes for CASSLWGGPLHF.

The chain employs TRBV5-5 and TRBJ1-1; perhaps TRBD1 as D (5 bases). This CDR3 comprises 12 residues. CDR1 is SGHKS and CDR2 is YYEKEE in the germline V gene (reference sequence). V was cut by 4 bases and J by 11 bases, with 15 bases left in between. The CDR3 reads CASSVQGIGAFF. The CDR3 DNA is TGTGCCAGCAGCGTGCAGGGAATTGGGGCTTTCTTT. The full variable domain, rest sourced from reference TRBV5-5 and TRBJ1-1, is DAGVTQSPTHLIKTRGQQVTLRCSPISGHKSVSWYQQVLGQGPQFIFQYYEKEERGRGNFPDRFSARQFPNYSSELNVNALLLGDSALYLCASSVQGIGAFFGQGTRLTVV.

The rearrangement links TRBV3-1 to TRBJ2-5; a weak D match, TRBD1 (5 bases). This CDR3 is built from 16 residues. Germline CDR1 reads LGHDT; CDR2 reads YNNKEL (reference sequence). V lost 3 bases and J lost 2, with 16 bases in between. The CDR3 region has the DNA TGTGCCAGCAGCCATGATACGACAGTCCTACAAGAGACCCAGTACTTC. Translated, it gives CASSHDTTVLQETQYF.

V gene TRBV7-9 combines with J gene TRBJ1-5, with D uncertain. Trimming removed 5 bases at V and 9 bases at J, with 11 bases between. This CDR3 comprises 12 residues. Germline assignment: CDR1 SEHNR and CDR2 FQNEAQ (reference sequence). CDR3 nucleotide sequence: TGTGCCAGCAGCCTCCCCCCACGGCCCCAGCATTTT. As protein: CASSLPPRPQHF.

The chain links TRBV20-1 to TRBJ2-7, with TRBD2 identical over 11 bases. V shed 5 bases and J 4 bases; nucleotides not matched to a gene: 4. The germline CDR1 and CDR2 sequences are DFQATT and SNEGSKA (reference sequence). The CDR3 has 13 amino acids. The CDR3 DNA follows: TGCAGTGCTCCAACTAGCGGGAGTTACGAGCAGTACTTC. This translates into CSAPTSGSYEQYF.

The chain couples TRBV6-1 to TRBJ2-7, with 9 bases identical to TRBD1. The CDR3 sequence is 14 residues long. The germline V gene has CDR1 MNHNS and CDR2 SASEGT. Trimming removed 7 bases from V and 12 bases from J; junction bases left unmatched: 16. This CDR3 is CASTQGTGSLNLYV. The DNA for the CDR3 is TGTGCCAGCACCCAAGGGACAGGGTCCCTTAATCTGTACGTC.

This clonotype has more than one count but fewer than ten. The chain employs TRBV11-2 and TRBJ2-1, with 9 bases aligning to TRBD2. After removal of 0 bases from V and 13 bases from J, the junction contained 4 bases not matched to a gene. Germline values: CDR1 SGHAT, CDR2 FQNNGV. CDR3 size: 13 residues. CDR3 region: CASSLELAGIQFF. The CDR3 DNA reads as TGTGCCAGCAGCTTAGAGCTAGCGGGAATCCAGTTCTTC. Variable domain in full (rest from reference TRBV11-2 and TRBJ2-1): EAGVAQSPRYKIIEKRQSVAFWCNPISGHATLYWYQQILGQGPKLLIQFQNNGVVDDSQLPKDRFSAERLKGVDSTLKIQPAKLEDSAVYLCASSLELAGIQFFGPGTRLTVL.

This clonotype was picked up a small number of times. The chain combines TRBV11-2 with TRBJ1-4; TRBD1 matches 7 bases. Germline lookup yields CDR1 SGHAT and CDR2 FQNNGV. V gave up 5 bases and J gave up 8 bases; unmatched junction bases: 5. CDR3 length equals 13 residues. The DNA for the CDR3 is TGTGCCAGCAGCAAGGGGGCGAGGGAAAAACTGTTTTTT. This encodes CASSKGAREKLFF.

V usage is TRBV27 and J usage is TRBJ2-5; D is ambiguous. This CDR3 spans 13 amino acids. V was shortened by 5 bases and J by 2 bases, with 9 bases between the two germline ends. Looked up from germline, CDR1 is MNHEY and CDR2 is SMNVEV (reference sequence). As DNA, the CDR3 is TGTGCCAGCAGTCCCGACCTGCAAGAGACCCAGTACTTC. Translating gives CASSPDLQETQYF.

This clonotype was seen a handful of times. The gene calls are TRBV6-6 and TRBJ1-6; 7 bases line up with TRBD1. Trimming took 7 bases from V and 6 from J; bases not matched to a gene: 9. The CDR3 consists of 15 residues. CDR1 MNHNY and CDR2 SVGAGI come from the germline V gene (reference sequence). CDR3 coding DNA: TGTGCCAGCACCCCGGGACAGACAACTAATTCACCCCTCCACTTT. Translated: CASTPGQTTNSPLHF.